The 5 T cell receptor beta chains reported below all come from one sample, sequenced in a study of CD8 T cells in ankylosing spondylitis. MiXCR, run by TCRdb on the 5' RACE reads, gives a single entry per CDR3 protein. Of 100,000 to 150,000 distinct CDR3 sequences in the sample, around 8.5% were seen once. The specimen sequenced was blood, either unsorted or a sorted T cell fraction (not recorded which). These receptors all come from a male donor with ankylosing spondylitis or in good health (not recorded which).

This clonotype was recorded many times. The rearrangement links TRBV5-6 to TRBJ2-1; 7 nucleotides match TRBD2. Germline V gene lookup returns CDR1 SGHDT and CDR2 YYEEEE. The CDR3 contains 15 residues. V lost 0 bases to trimming and J lost 4 bases; unmatched junction nucleotides: 4. CDR3 nucleotides: TGTGCCAGCAGCTTGGGAACTAGCGTTTACAATGAGCAGTTCTTC. Protein sequence: CASSLGTSVYNEQFF.

This clonotype has at least ten counts. The CDR3 coding sequence is TGTGCCAGCAGGGATAGGGGACTAGCGGACAATGAGCAGTTCTTC. As protein: CASRDRGLADNEQFF. The genes are TRBV7-9 and TRBJ2-1; TRBD2 matches 11 bases. CDR1 and CDR2 from the germline V gene are SEHNR and FQNEAQ (reference sequence). The CDR3 totals 15 residues. The V and J ends lost 6 bases and 5 bases, in that order; junction bases with no gene match: 6.

This clonotype was picked up a small number of times. V is TRBV7-9 and J is TRBJ2-7; D unclear. This CDR3 has 14 residues. Between the trimmed V and J ends, which lost 4 bases and 0 bases, there was a span of 10 bases. Germline-derived CDR1 and CDR2 are SEHNR and FQNEAQ (reference sequence). The CDR3 spells CASSSSGPSYEQYF. The CDR3 DNA follows: TGTGCCAGCAGCTCGTCCGGGCCCTCCTACGAGCAGTACTTC.

This clonotype has a count of ten or more. The V gene is TRBV4-3, the J gene TRBJ1-2, with 9 bases lining up with TRBD1. The CDR3 runs 15 residues. Germline assignment: CDR1 LGHNA and CDR2 YSLEER. V was clipped by 0 bases and J by 4 bases; unmatched bases: 3. The CDR3 DNA sequence: TGCGCCAGCAGCCAAGATTGGACAGGGGTCTATGGCTACACCTTC. Protein: CASSQDWTGVYGYTF.

This clonotype was counted at least ten times. The CDR3 is CSVGLAGGGSYNEQFF. The CDR3 DNA sequence: TGCAGCGTTGGACTAGCGGGAGGGGGGTCCTACAATGAGCAGTTCTTC. The gene calls are TRBV29-1 and TRBJ2-1; 14 nucleotides align to TRBD2. Germline V gene sequence: CDR1 SQVTM, CDR2 ANQGSEA. The CDR3 is 16 amino acids. With 4 bases clipped from V and 1 base from J, the junction kept 3 bases outside the gene matches.